Below, 2 T cell receptor beta chains from the same sample are listed, as sequenced in a study of blood T cells in healthy people across ages (dated by TCRdb to about 2015). The library was produced with 5' RACE. Instrument used: Illumina HiSeq 2500. A second PCR of roughly 7 to 11 cycles was performed with a sample-barcoded 5' primer and a J-beta primer mix. The public reads were run again by TCRdb, first through fastp at Q25 and then through MiXCR, and only productive beta chains were kept. A single entry per CDR3 protein holds the most common genes and DNA from its merged rows. This sample comprises about 1.5 million distinct CDR3 sequences, roughly 43% of them detected only once. The top ten clones comprise more than 4% of the sample. Sequencing input: blood. The receptors stem from a woman between 18 and 29 years old in good health.

A word on this clonotype: The junction departs from germline at one end; a sequencing error may be responsible. The chain couples TRBV9 to TRBJ2-1; 7 nucleotides match TRBD1. Germline lookup yields CDR1 SGDLS and CDR2 YYNGEE. The CDR3 has 18 amino acids. CDR3 amino acids: CTSSVTPDRLSSYNEQFF. The DNA for the CDR3 is TGTACCAGCAGCGTCACTCCGGACAGGCTGAGCTCCTACAATGAGCAGTTCTTC.

Concerning this clonotype itself: At one of its ends the junction is not consistent with the germline gene, which may arise from a read error. The V call is TRBV7-9, the J call TRBJ2-3, with D perhaps given as TRBD1 or TRBD2 (6 bases each). Germline V gene data show CDR1 as SEHNR and CDR2 as FQNEAQ (reference sequence). The CDR3 contains 15 residues. The CDR3 DNA reads as TGTGTCAGCAGCTTTCCAAGGGGGGTCGCAGATACGCAGTATTTT. This encodes CVSSFPRGVADTQYF.